These 28 T cell receptor beta chains originate from one sample sequenced in a study. Each CDR3 protein is one row after TCRdb ran MiXCR on the 5' RACE reads. The sample lists about 53,000 distinct CDR3 sequences, more than 20% occurring once. The specimen was tumor-infiltrating naive CD4+ T cells sorted from the breast tumor. Documented subset: naive CD4+ T cells, CD4+CD45RA+CD25-. These receptors originate from a female donor with breast cancer.

V is TRBV29-1 and J is TRBJ2-5, with a possible D match to TRBD2 (6 bases). There are 12 residues in the CDR3. The V gene's germline CDR1 is SQVTM and CDR2 ANQGSEA. V gave up 3 bases and J gave up 4 bases, with 9 bases separating them. The chain's CDR3 is CSVEVSGETQYF. The CDR3 DNA reads TGCAGCGTTGAGGTTAGCGGAGAGACCCAGTACTTC.

This clonotype showed up just a few times. The chain combines TRBV7-9 with TRBJ1-2; D is unresolved. The V and J ends lost 2 bases and 8 bases respectively, with 9 bases between them. Germline CDR1 reads SEHNR; CDR2 reads FQNEAQ (reference sequence). The CDR3 is made up of 12 amino acids. The CDR3 sequence is CASSLSAGGYTF. Written as DNA, the CDR3 is TGTGCCAGCAGCTTAAGCGCGGGGGGCTACACCTTC.

The table lists this clonotype with a few counts. V usage is TRBV24-1 and J usage is TRBJ2-7; a possible D gene is TRBD1 (6 bases). V lost 4 bases, J lost 4 bases, and 10 bases lay in between. The germline V gene has CDR1 KGHDR and CDR2 SFDVKD. This CDR3 region has 13 residues. CDR3 protein: CATSDFTGYEQYF. In nucleotides, the CDR3 is TGTGCCACCAGTGACTTTACAGGGTACGAGCAGTACTTC.

As for this clonotype: The junction does not match germline at one end; this may be a read error. The chain recombines TRBV15 with TRBJ2-1; a possible D gene is TRBD1 (7 bases). Germline loops: CDR1 LNHNV, CDR2 YYDKDF (reference sequence). This CDR3 is built from 15 residues. The CDR3 DNA sequence: TGTGCCACCAGCAGAGGCGGGACAGTCTACAATGAGCAGTCCTTC. The encoded protein is CATSRGGTVYNEQSF.

Concerning this clonotype: Germline is not matched at one junction end, which may reflect a read error. The rearrangement uses TRBV6-5 and TRBJ1-6; D is uncertain. The CDR3 sequence is 13 residues long. The V gene's germline CDR1 is MNHEY and CDR2 SVGAGI. CDR3 nucleotides: TGTGCCAGCAGTTACTCTGGCTCTTCACCCCTCCTCTTT. It encodes CASSYSGSSPLLF.

On this clonotype itself: No DNA is shown, since the ends of the CDR3 on it are uncertain; the CDR3 is the one TCRdb lists. The chain is built from TRBV5-4 and TRBJ2-1. Termini included, the CDR3 measures 11 amino acids. Germline values: CDR1 SGHNT, CDR2 YYREEE (reference sequence). CDR3 amino acids: CASSSSSEQVF.

The chain employs TRBV5-1 and TRBJ2-5, with D maybe TRBD2 (5 bases). The germline CDR1 and CDR2 sequences are SGHRS and YFSETQ. Deletions cut 1 base from V and 2 bases from J, with 18 bases between. The CDR3 contains 17 residues. CDR3 region: CASSLSPVVSAQETQYF. CDR3 in DNA: TGCGCCAGCAGCTTGTCCCCTGTAGTTAGCGCGCAAGAGACCCAGTACTTC.

V usage is TRBV29-1 and J usage is TRBJ1-2, with 8 bases fitting TRBD1. Germline CDR1 SQVTM, CDR2 ANQGSEA. V was clipped by 2 bases and J by 4 bases; unmatched bases: 3. This CDR3 spans 13 amino acids. The CDR3 loop is CSVEQGASYGYTF. CDR3 DNA: TGCAGCGTTGAACAGGGGGCAAGCTATGGCTACACCTTC.

This clonotype turned up a few times. V and J are TRBV12-3 or TRBV12-4 and TRBJ1-2; 8 bases fit TRBD1. This CDR3 has 12 residues. With 5 bases clipped from V and 6 bases from J, the junction kept 2 bases outside the gene matches. The CDR3 DNA reads as TGTGCCAGCAGTCGGACAGGGCATGGCTACACCTTC. This translates into CASSRTGHGYTF.

About this clonotype: A read error may produce the germline difference seen at one junction end. The genes are TRBV5-1 and TRBJ2-1; 7 nucleotides agree with TRBD2. The CDR3 is 13 residues long. Germline V gene sequence: CDR1 SGHRS, CDR2 YFSETQ. The CDR3 sequence: CASSSGEQGKQLF. DNA for the CDR3: TGCGCCAGCAGCAGCGGGGAACAAGGAAAGCAGCTCTTC.

This clonotype has a handful of counts. V is TRBV20-1 and J is TRBJ2-7; perhaps TRBD2 as D (7 bases). The germline V and J ends were trimmed by 0 bases and 0 bases, with 12 bases remaining between them. This CDR3 is built from 15 residues. Germline CDR1 reads DFQATT; CDR2 reads SNEGSKA (reference sequence). The DNA of the CDR3 is TGCAGTGCTAGAGATGGGGGCGGGAGCTCCTACGAGCAGTACTTC. Translation gives CSARDGGGSSYEQYF.

The J gene is TRBJ2-5, the V gene TRBV3-1; 8 bases fit TRBD2. V dropped 4 bases and J dropped 0; count of bases not matched to a gene: 7. The CDR3 covers 16 residues. The germline CDR1 and CDR2 sequences are LGHDT and YNNKEL (reference sequence). CDR3 in DNA: TGTGCCAGCAGCCTAAGACGAGCGGGGGACCAAGAGACCCAGTACTTC. It is translated as CASSLRRAGDQETQYF.

This clonotype has only a few counts. The chain couples TRBV4-3 to TRBJ2-1, with D possibly TRBD1 on 6 matching bases. The CDR3 runs 16 residues. The ends were cut back, 0 bases at V and 7 bases at J, with 16 bases in the middle. Germline lookup yields CDR1 LGHNA and CDR2 YSLEER. The CDR3 here is CASSQERRTRGNEQFF. The CDR3, as DNA: TGCGCCAGCAGCCAAGAGAGGCGGACGAGGGGGAATGAGCAGTTCTTC.

DNA of the CDR3: TGTGCCAGCAGCTTAGCGGTTCTGAATGAGCAGTTCTTC. Protein product: CASSLAVLNEQFF. The chain recombines TRBV7-2 with TRBJ2-1; D uncertain. V lost 0 bases to trimming and J lost 7 bases, with 7 bases between them. The CDR3 length is 13 residues. The germline CDR1 and CDR2 sequences are SGHTA and FQGNSA.

This clonotype showed up many times. This chain connects TRBV20-1 to TRBJ2-7; tentative D call: TRBD1 (6 bases). CDR3 length: 13 amino acids. CDR1 and CDR2 from the germline V gene are DFQATT and SNEGSKA (reference sequence). V lost 3 bases and J lost 2, with 11 bases in between. Written as DNA, the CDR3 is TGCAGTGCTAGCCCCCAGGGGCCCTACGAGCAGTACTTC. It yields the protein CSASPQGPYEQYF.

V and J are TRBV20-1 and TRBJ2-2; 7 positions match TRBD2. This CDR3 spans 13 amino acids. Germline V gene lookup returns CDR1 DFQATT and CDR2 SNEGSKA (reference sequence). In nucleotides, the CDR3 is TGCAAGGGCGGGAGTGGCAGAACCGGGGAGCTGTTTTTT. Protein: CKGGSGRTGELFF.

In regard to this clonotype: At one of its ends the junction is not consistent with the germline gene, which may arise from a read error. The chain links TRBV20-1 to TRBJ2-2; TRBD2 aligns across 10 bases. This CDR3 region has 16 residues. Germline-derived CDR1 and CDR2 are DFQATT and SNEGSKA (reference sequence). The CDR3 sequence is CSASPTSGTNAGELFF. The DNA of the CDR3 is TGCAGTGCTAGCCCAACTAGCGGGACGAACGCCGGGGAGCTGTTTTTT.

This clonotype was seen a few times. The V gene is TRBV27, the J gene TRBJ2-5; maybe TRBD2 (5 bases). Germline lookup yields CDR1 MNHEY and CDR2 SMNVEV (reference sequence). V was pared by 6 bases and J by 1 base, with 9 bases between. CDR3 length equals 13 residues. The CDR3 region has the DNA TGTGCCAGCAGAGGACTGATCCAAGAGACCCAGTACTTC. Amino acids: CASRGLIQETQYF.

This clonotype has more than one count but fewer than ten. The chain has TRBV30 and TRBJ1-5; D is unclear. V lost 8 bases and J 3 bases, leaving 8 bases between the germline ends. CDR3 length: 11 residues. Per the germline V gene, CDR1 is GTSNPN and CDR2 is SVGIG (reference sequence). The CDR3 reads CAGGNNQPQHF. In DNA form, the CDR3 reads TGTGCCGGAGGGAACAATCAGCCCCAGCATTTT.

The chain combines TRBV9 with TRBJ2-7, with D unresolved. The CDR3 runs 14 residues. The germline V and J ends were trimmed by 0 bases and 2 bases, with 9 bases remaining between them. CDR1 is SGDLS, CDR2 YYNGEE, per germline. CDR3 residues: CASSVDQDAYEQYF. In DNA form, the CDR3 reads TGTGCCAGCAGCGTAGATCAGGACGCCTACGAGCAGTACTTC.

This sequence joins TRBV29-1 and TRBJ2-3; 8 bases line up with TRBD2. Germline V gene sequence: CDR1 SQVTM, CDR2 ANQGSEA. The CDR3 totals 16 residues. Trimming removed 8 bases from V and 11 bases from J; junction bases left unmatched: 24. The CDR3 loop reads CSSSGGSGSSLWVQYF. In DNA, the CDR3 is TGCAGCTCTAGCGGCGGGAGCGGGAGTTCTCTTTGGGTGCAGTATTTT.

This clonotype was counted between two and nine times. This chain links TRBV7-2 with TRBJ2-1, with 12 bases matching TRBD2. This CDR3 is 15 amino acids long. Germline CDR1 and CDR2: SGHTA and FQGNSA. V lost 5 bases to trimming and J lost 7 bases; unmatched junction nucleotides: 6. CDR3 in amino acids: CASSQLAGGINEQFF. CDR3 nucleotide sequence: TGTGCCAGCAGCCAACTAGCGGGAGGCATAAATGAGCAGTTCTTC.

This chain joins TRBV6-5 and TRBJ2-3; the D gene is possibly TRBD1 (6 bases). Trimming stripped 5 bases from V and 3 bases from J, with 18 bases between. The germline V gene has CDR1 MNHEY and CDR2 SVGAGI. This CDR3 is built from 16 residues. The CDR3 spells CASSPKDRLLTDTQYF. DNA of the CDR3: TGTGCCAGCAGTCCGAAAGACAGGCTACTGACAGATACGCAGTATTTT.

This clonotype was counted only a few times. The chain has TRBV5-1 and TRBJ2-1; D unclear. Trimming cost V 0 bases and J 4 bases, with 5 bases left between them. Germline assignment: CDR1 SGHRS and CDR2 YFSETQ. CDR3 size: 13 residues. CDR3 DNA sequence: TGCGCCAGCAGCTTGGTACTTTACAATGAGCAGTTCTTC. It translates to CASSLVLYNEQFF.

Notes on this clonotype: This clone may be a read error of a much larger clone one base away. The chain recombines TRBV6-6 with TRBJ1-2; D may be TRBD1 (5 bases). The CDR3 contains 12 residues. V was pared by 7 bases and J by 5 bases, with 11 bases between. Germline V gene sequence: CDR1 MNHNY, CDR2 SVGAGI (reference sequence). DNA of the CDR3: TGTGCCAGCAACGGGACGGATTATGGCTACACCTTC. Its protein is CASNGTDYGYTF.

V is TRBV7-2 and J is TRBJ2-1; D could derive from TRBD1 or TRBD2 (5 bases each). The CDR3 consists of 15 residues. V shed 7 bases and J shed 0 bases, with 13 bases lying between them. The V gene's germline CDR1 is SGHTA and CDR2 FQGNSA. As DNA, the CDR3 is TGTGCCAGCACCCTCGGGGCCAGCTCCTACAATGAGCAGTTCTTC. It yields the protein CASTLGASSYNEQFF.

This chain uses TRBV6-1 with TRBJ2-2, with no clear D. Trimming shortened V by 5 bases and J by 0 bases, and 4 bases separated the two germline ends. The CDR3 is 13 amino acids. From germline, CDR1 is MNHNS and CDR2 SASEGT. The CDR3 nucleotides are TGTGCCAGCAGTTTGGCGAACACCGGGGAGCTGTTTTTT. Amino acids: CASSLANTGELFF.

This clonotype was observed a few times. The chain links TRBV10-3 to TRBJ1-2; D is uncertain. The V end was cut by 4 bases, the J end by 4 bases, with 10 bases between. The CDR3 is 13 amino acids. The germline gives CDR1 ENHRY, CDR2 SYGVKD. CDR3 residues: CAISGDMSYGYTF. For the CDR3, the DNA is TGTGCCATCAGTGGCGACATGAGCTATGGCTACACCTTC.